This T cell receptor beta chain was found in a study of shared clonotypes between healthy human individuals (dated by TCRdb to 2020 to 2021). Describing the broader study: The cohort included a few men and a couple of women between 18 and 49 years of age. For each donor, CD4 naive and CD4 memory were each given three plates, CD8 naive was given two plates, and CD8 memory was given one plate. The study deeply sequenced blood TCR repertoires of five healthy adults to estimate repertoire size and the extent of clonotype sharing between individuals. To increase sequencing depth and limit assay-specific biases, different laboratories used diverse techniques to prepare libraries and sequence TCR repertoires. Between about 0.8 and 8.9 billion PBMCs per donor were obtained by leukapheresis. Study-level results and caveats: Larger estimated clonotype richness was generally found for naive subsets than for memory subsets. The genetic and exposure-history diversity represented was limited by the small number of donors. Incomplete sequencing was indicated by rarefaction of sorted-subset datasets, despite the large sequencing depth. Clonotypes shared by all four sorted-subset donors showed higher generation probabilities than non-shared clonotypes. Across a handful of donors, around 5.4% of naive CD4, roughly 3.4% of naive CD8, approximately 2.5% of memory CD4, and under 0.45% of memory CD8 clonotypes were shared. Pairwise subsampling indicated that sequencing depth was expected to affect the degree of clonotype sharing among donors. Sampling was restricted to blood, and TCR repertoires in tissue are likely to differ from TCR repertoires in blood.

As to this clone: Its specific antigen is unknown. Base-call qualities are not available, and no considerably larger clone is one nucleotide away.

V and J lose 5 bases and 1 base, and a span of 8 bases separates them. CDR1 and CDR2 are read off the germline V gene as MGHRA and YSYEKL. Counted from cysteine to phenylalanine, this CDR3 has 14 amino acids. Only the CDR3 DNA stays, 42 bases, in frame from base 1. Using the deep immunoSEQ assay, TCR CDR3 regions were amplified from genomic DNA by multiplex PCR. Genomic DNA extracted from each cell subset was distributed evenly over all wells of several immunoSEQ 96-well plates, and each plate served as one replicate. For sorted subsets, around 200 ng genomic DNA, equal to tens of thousands of T cell genomes, was loaded into each replicate PCR. Purified libraries were measured with a Qubit 3.0 fluorometer, size-checked on a Bioanalyzer 2100, and measured again with the KAPA Library Quantification kit. Each immunoSEQ 96-well plate was sequenced on its own single-read 150-cycle Illumina NextSeq 550 flow cell. From the authors' description of their analysis: Because the immunoSEQ output held only junctional sequences and lacked quality scores, the filtering could not match the filtering applied to full-length reads. To assign V/J genes and CDR3, sequences were annotated against IMGT germline references using PyIR, a Python wrapper for IgBLAST v1.9. Any read was removed if the V/J assignment was weak (E-value above 1e-6), the CDR3 was missing, or the read contained stop codons, out-of-frame junctions, or ambiguous translated residues. V3J clonotypes were defined as sequences sharing an identical inferred V gene, J gene, and CDR3 amino acid sequence. Percentage overlap between repertoires was calculated by dividing the number of shared unique clonotypes by the size of the smaller repertoire. Repertoire richness was assessed with RTK rarefaction, the Chao1 estimator, and Recon v2.1 estimates of unobserved clonotypes. OLGA was used to compute generation probabilities for all TCRbeta clonotypes that the gDNA method yielded from a handful of donors. The table was pulled from immuneACCESS by TCRdb, which kept in-frame rearrangements only. Such tables lose some clones; where checked, under half of the loss comes from unresolved V genes, and the rest has no known cause. The V and J calls and clone size are taken from that table; D and trimming were inferred from the DNA. The sample profile shows approximately 350,000 clones; just over 95% of them were found once. The top ten clonotypes cover around 0.32% of the sample.

The donors were healthy, HIV-negative adults with no recently reported acute infections or vaccinations. Every donor was a Caucasian adult residing in Nashville, Tennessee, USA. CD8 memory samples were composed of magnetically selected CD45RO+ cells combined with CCR7-negative CD45RA+ effector memory (TemRA) cells. Blood was collected by leukapheresis, and PBMCs were isolated by Ficoll-Histopaque density gradient centrifugation and then cryopreserved in liquid nitrogen vapor phase. Analytical flow cytometry was used to check the purity and quantity of each magnetically sorted T cell population. Genomic DNA was isolated from every sorted fraction and measured by UV absorbance on a Nanodrop 2000c.

The sequence is built from TRBV4-1 and TRBJ2-2; there is no confident call for the D gene. This clonotype was obtained from a young man in good health. Sequences were obtained from memory CD8+ T cells sorted from blood. This specimen's cell subset or site label, per the study, means: CD45RO+ cells pooled with CCR7-negative TemRA cells. The CDR3 has the sequence CASSESRNTGELFF. In nucleotides, the sequence is TGCGCCAGCAGCGAGTCTCGGAACACCGGGGAGCTGTTTTTT.